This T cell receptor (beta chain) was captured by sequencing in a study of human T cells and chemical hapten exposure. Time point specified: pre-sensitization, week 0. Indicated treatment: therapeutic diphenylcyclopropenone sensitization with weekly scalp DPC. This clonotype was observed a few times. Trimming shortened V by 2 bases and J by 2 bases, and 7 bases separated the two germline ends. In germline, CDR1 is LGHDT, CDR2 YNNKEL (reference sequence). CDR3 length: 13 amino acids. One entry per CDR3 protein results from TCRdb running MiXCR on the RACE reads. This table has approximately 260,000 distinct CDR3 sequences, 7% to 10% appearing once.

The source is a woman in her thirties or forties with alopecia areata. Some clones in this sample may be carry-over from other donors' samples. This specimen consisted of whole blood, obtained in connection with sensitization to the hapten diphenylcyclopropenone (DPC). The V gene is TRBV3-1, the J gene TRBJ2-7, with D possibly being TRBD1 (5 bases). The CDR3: CASSQQGTYEQYF. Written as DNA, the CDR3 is TGTGCCAGCAGCCAACAGGGAACCTACGAGCAGTACTTC.